This is a list of T cell receptor beta chains from one sample in a study of response to subunit inactivated influenza vaccine. Via MiXCR, TCRdb re-called the RT-PCR reads, giving one row per CDR3 protein. The sample contains roughly 700,000 distinct CDR3 sequences, around 14% of which appear only once. The sequencing here drew on PBMCs from blood, taken 14 days before vaccination. The receptor set was obtained from a man between 50 and 59 years old who received an inactivated influenza vaccine. The CDR3 runs from the conserved cysteine through the conserved F or W. The D gene is left open where the match is weak. Where a row states a size, it is once, few, many or the class of an expanded clone; other rows omit it.

D gene	V gene	clone size	J gene	CDR3 DNA	CDR3 protein
TRBD1	TRBV12-3/TRBV12-4	many	TRBJ2-3	TGTGCCAGCCAGGGGGCGGGCACAGATACGCAGTATTTT	CASQGAGTDTQYF
-	TRBV4-2	many	TRBJ1-1	TGTGCCAGCAGCCAAGATTCAGGGTACACTGAAGCTTTCTTT	CASSQDSGYTEAFF
TRBD1	TRBV19	few	TRBJ1-5	TGTGCCAGTAGTAGGGGACAGGAATCGGCTCAGCCCCAGCATTTT	CASSRGQESAQPQHF
-	TRBV14	-	TRBJ1-6	TGTGCCAGCAGCCAGATCTATAATTCACCCCTCCACTTT	CASSQIYNSPLHF
-	TRBV4-2	-	TRBJ2-7	TGTGCCAGCAGCCAAGACGGGCTCTCGTCCGCCTACGAGCAGTACTTC	CASSQDGLSSAYEQYF
TRBD2	TRBV12-3/TRBV12-4	-	TRBJ2-5	TGTGCCAGCAGTTCCTTAGCGGGGGGGGCTGAGACCCAGTACTTC	CASSSLAGGAETQYF
-	TRBV11-2	-	TRBJ2-7	TGTGCCAGCAGCTTAGTCGCAGGGCCCCTCTACGAGCAGTACTTC	CASSLVAGPLYEQYF
-	TRBV5-4	-	TRBJ2-2	TGTGTCAGCAGCCGAGGCGTGGGGGACTTTTCCGGGGAGCTGTTTTTT	CVSSRGVGDFSGELFF
-	TRBV12-3/TRBV12-4	-	TRBJ2-3	TGTGCCAGCAGTACGGGGTTGGGAGGTACGCAGTATTTT	CASSTGLGGTQYF
-	TRBV7-9	few	TRBJ2-2	TGTGCCAGCAGCTCCACCTTTGGCGGGACTGTCACCGGGGAGCTGTTTTTT	CASSSTFGGTVTGELFF
-	TRBV12-3/TRBV12-4	-	TRBJ2-6	TGTGCCAGCAGTCCCCCGGGAAGAGGGGCCAACGTCCTGACTTTC	CASSPPGRGANVLTF
-	TRBV4-3	-	TRBJ1-5	TGCGCCAGCAGCCAAGAATGGGGCAGTCGAGGGCCCCAGCATTTT	CASSQEWGSRGPQHF
-	TRBV29-1	-	TRBJ2-1	TGCAGCGTTGGGAGTAGGGTCGGCAATGAGCAGTTCTTC	CSVGSRVGNEQFF
TRBD2	TRBV2	-	TRBJ2-5	TGTGCCAGCAGCGGACTAGCGGGACGAGCAACCCAAGAGACCCAGTACTTC	CASSGLAGRATQETQYF
TRBD2	TRBV5-1	many	TRBJ2-1	TGCGCCAGCAGCAGTGCTAGCGGCCTATACAATGAGCAGTTCTTC	CASSSASGLYNEQFF